This T cell receptor beta chain was observed in a study of T cells in Graves' hyperthyroidism and ophthalmopathy (dated by TCRdb to between 2017 and 2020). Broadly, across the study: Peripheral blood samples were taken at initial diagnosis, before any treatment was given. A discovery cohort of approximately 100 patients, about 43 with Graves' ophthalmopathy and fewer than 65 with stable Graves' hyperthyroidism, was used to find distinguishing TCR V-J signatures. Prospective prediction of ophthalmopathy was tested in an independent validation cohort consisting of 18 to 20 hyperthyroidism patients and more than 15 patients who later progressed to ophthalmopathy. For training and testing, the 100 or so patients in the discovery cohort were randomly divided in a 7:3 ratio. Thyroid tissue and blood T-cell repertoires from about 6 Graves' hyperthyroidism patients were also compared in the study. After blood sampling, hyperthyroidism patients were treated with methimazole at a starting dose of 30 mg daily, and ophthalmopathy patients were treated with high-dose intravenous methylprednisolone. TCR Vbeta CDR3 sequencing of 120 to 150 peripheral blood samples (fewer than 45 ophthalmopathy, about 75 hyperthyroidism and some 17 progressor patients) is reported in the paper.

Stable Graves' hyperthyroidism was defined as the absence of progression to ophthalmopathy over 18 months of follow-up. Hyperthyroidism patients were aged 18 to 65 years and newly diagnosed, with disease duration of less than 2 months. Exclusion was applied to patients with uncontrolled infections, other autoimmune diseases, pregnancy or lactation. Clinical symptoms, serum thyroxine and TRAb, thyroid ultrasound, and orbital computed tomography formed the basis for the diagnoses. Ficoll-Paque density gradient centrifugation was used to isolate PBMCs from about 9.4 ml of fresh peripheral blood. Trizol reagent was used to extract total RNA, and RNA quality was then checked on an Agilent 2100 Bioanalyzer. The research as a whole found: No statistical method was used to fix the sample size in advance, and group allocation was not hidden from the investigators. In validation, progression to ophthalmopathy was predicted by the model with nearly 71% sensitivity and just over 72% specificity, a median of roughly 6.4 months before onset. Most expanded thyroid clonotypes (frequency above 0.001) were also found in blood, which suggests that blood repertoires may mirror thyroid immune responses. In cross-validation, a model built on a 13 V-J signature told ophthalmopathy apart from stable hyperthyroidism with approximately 90% sensitivity and about 81% specificity, and in testing the same model reached 80%/75%.

Regarding this clonotype: This receptor's antigen is unknown. No base quality values were provided; no much bigger clone lies one nucleotide off.

TCR beta CDR3 regions were amplified from RNA transcripts. A first-round RT-PCR of the TCR CDR3 used the HTBI primer set with the Qiagen OneStep RT-PCR kit. The libraries were constructed in a second round of multiplex PCR and then size-selected and purified. Paired-end sequencing of the libraries was performed with 100 bp reads on an Illumina HiSeq2000. In the source study's methods: SOAPnuke was used to process the raw data, removing reads that contained adapters or uncalled bases, had a mean Phred below 15, or lacked an exact match to the constant primer or identifier. High-quality paired reads were merged with COPE v1.2.5, and unique nucleotide sequences were defined as clonotypes. MiTCR v1.1 was used to align clonotypes to the IMGT TRBV, TRBD and TRBJ reference segments. Only V-J combinations with frequency above 0.0001, covering approximately 99% of repertoires, were analysed. A TCS score was defined as the ratio between F50 (clonal expansion) and ExV (chaos), using BLOSUM62-based TCRdist between CDR3 peptides within each V-J. Welch's t-statistics and random forest reduced 450 to 600 V-J features to fewer than 15, which were used in a naive Bayes classifier (R e1071). TCRdb applied fastp at Q25 and MiXCR to the public reads, then kept only in-frame beta chains. Rows merge per CDR3 protein into single entries with the most common DNA and genes. These V and J calls rely on TCRdb rather than the paper's analysis. For this sample the table gives around 350,000 distinct CDR3 sequences, of which just under 25% were detected only once. 70% to 75% of the sample is in the top ten clones.

The CDR3, cysteine through phenylalanine, is 16 amino acids long. Only CDR3 DNA remains: 48 bases, in frame from the first base. As encoded in the germline V gene, CDR1 is SGHRS while CDR2 is YFSETQ. The junction shows trimming of 0 bases on V and 5 bases on J, plus 18 bases between the germline ends. Input material: blood. The receptor chain draws on TRBV5-1 and TRBJ2-7; the best D guess is TRBD1, with 6 bases matching. This TCR derives from a man aged 50 to 60 with Graves' hyperthyroidism. The base sequence is TGCGCCAGCAGCTTGGGAATGGGACAAGCCCCCCACGAGCAGTACTTC. This gives the protein CASSLGMGQAPHEQYF.